The 25 T cell receptor beta chains reported below all come from one sample, sequenced in a study of cytomegalovirus exposure and HLA in healthy donors. In the PCR, 60 Vbeta and 13 Jbeta primers were used. Profiled with immunoSEQ multiplex PCR; TCRdb holds only in-frame clones, not every one. The sample holds 210,000 or so clones, about 79% seen once. The sample comprised PBMCs. The source of these receptors is a man between 18 and 35 years old in good health and CMV-seronegative.

The gene calls are TRBV4-1 and TRBJ1-2; unclear D gene. The V gene's germline CDR1 is MGHRA and CDR2 YSYEKL. The CDR3 contains 16 residues. Trimming removed 0 bases at V and 4 bases at J, with 15 bases between. In nucleotides, the CDR3 is TGCGCCAGCAGCCAAGACTCCTCGGGGAACGGCTATGGCTACACCTTC. Its translation is CASSQDSSGNGYGYTF.

The rearrangement uses TRBV2 and TRBJ1-5, with 7 bases that match TRBD1. Germline CDR1 and CDR2: SNHLY and FYNNEI. The CDR3 runs 15 residues. Trimming took 1 base from V and 11 from J; bases not matched to a gene: 11. This CDR3 reads CASSEDQGGIRTQHF. CDR3 DNA sequence: TGTGCCAGCAGTGAAGACCAGGGGGGTATTCGGACCCAGCATTTT. The full variable domain, completed using reference TRBV2 and TRBJ1-5, is EPEVTQTPSHQVTQMGQEVILRCVPISNHLYFYWYRQILGQKVEFLVSFYNNEISEKSEIFDDQFSVERPDGSNFTLKIRSTKLEDSAMYFCASSEDQGGIRTQHFGDGTRLSIL.

This chain links TRBV4-3 with TRBJ1-2, with 7 bases identical to TRBD1. The germline V gene encodes CDR1 LGHNA and CDR2 YSLEER. This CDR3 is 16 amino acids long. J was trimmed by 0 bases and V by 1 base; bases with no gene match: 5. The CDR3 spells CASSQAPTGTNYGYTF. The DNA for the CDR3 is TGCGCCAGCAGCCAAGCTCCGACAGGGACTAACTATGGCTACACCTTC.

In its sample, this clone was seen a few times. The genes are TRBV4-2 and TRBJ2-7; 15 bases match TRBD2. The CDR3 spans 18 residues. V lost 3 bases, J lost 2 bases, and 8 bases stayed unmatched. Germline lookup yields CDR1 LGHNA and CDR2 YNFKEQ. The CDR3 sequence is CASSHPGLAGGRPYEQYF. The CDR3 bases are TGTGCCAGCAGCCACCCGGGACTAGCGGGAGGAAGACCCTACGAGCAGTACTTC.

The V and J genes are TRBV10-3 and TRBJ2-7; 12 positions match TRBD2. The CDR3 totals 16 residues. V trimming: 1 base; J trimming: 5 bases; junction bases outside the gene matches: 6. CDR1 is ENHRY and CDR2 is SYGVKD in the germline V gene. The CDR3 reads CAISELLAGGLNEQYF. The CDR3 DNA sequence: TGTGCCATCAGTGAGTTGCTAGCGGGAGGGCTCAACGAGCAGTACTTC.

On this clone: Other DNA sequences within the sample encode an identical CDR3. The chain is built from TRBV6-1 and TRBJ1-4, with D maybe TRBD1 (5 bases). This CDR3 has 13 amino acids. Germline V gives CDR1 MNHNS, CDR2 SASEGT. Trimming took off 4 bases at V and 8 bases at J, with 11 bases between the two ends. The CDR3 loop is CASSAEGLEKLFF. The CDR3 DNA reads as TGTGCCAGCAGTGCGGAGGGGTTGGAAAAACTGTTTTTT.

The chain recombines TRBV10-1 with TRBJ2-7; perhaps TRBD2 as D (6 bases). Germline loops: CDR1 WNHNN, CDR2 SYGVQD (reference sequence). The CDR3 length is 15 residues. V shed 5 bases and J shed 0 bases, with 14 bases lying between them. The CDR3 DNA reads as TGCGCCAGCAGTTTTCACGTGGACTACTCCTACGAGCAGTACTTC. Translated: CASSFHVDYSYEQYF.

The chain carries TRBV7-8 and TRBJ2-1, with a possible D match to TRBD1 (5 bases). Germline-derived CDR1 and CDR2 are SGHVS and FQNEAQ. V lost 2 bases to trimming and J lost 0 bases, with 8 bases between them. The CDR3 totals 15 residues. CDR3 sequence (DNA): TGTGCCAGCAGCTTAAGGACAAACTCCTACAATGAGCAGTTCTTC. Encoded protein: CASSLRTNSYNEQFF.

The rearrangement links TRBV18 to TRBJ2-7, with TRBD1 identical over 8 bases. V lost 3 bases, J lost 5 bases, and 3 bases stayed unmatched. CDR1 is KGHSH, CDR2 LQKENI, per germline. The length of the CDR3 is 13 residues. The CDR3 nucleotides are TGTGCCAGCTCACCGGACAGGGTTCACGAGCAGTACTTC. Translating it yields CASSPDRVHEQYF.

The J gene is TRBJ1-1, the V gene TRBV29-1; 8 nucleotides align to TRBD1. The J segment lost 7 bases and the V segment lost 6 bases, leaving 7 bases of the junction unmatched. Looked up from germline, CDR1 is SQVTM and CDR2 is ANQGSEA. The CDR3 runs to 12 residues. The CDR3 DNA reads TGCAGCGTACTGCCCGGACAGGGTGAAGCTTTCTTT. Amino acids: CSVLPGQGEAFF.

The V gene is TRBV5-1, the J gene TRBJ2-3, with 8 nucleotides matching TRBD1. Germline CDR1 SGHRS, CDR2 YFSETQ. V was pared by 1 base and J by 3 bases, with 1 base of the junction left unmatched. This CDR3 comprises 14 residues. The CDR3 spells CASSLRQGTDTQYF. The CDR3 nucleotides are TGCGCCAGCAGCTTGAGACAGGGGACAGATACGCAGTATTTT.

This chain connects TRBV30 to TRBJ1-1; TRBD1 is a possible D gene (5 bases). Germline V gene data show CDR1 as GTSNPN and CDR2 as SVGIG (reference sequence). This CDR3 has 15 residues. Trimming cost V 2 bases and J 1 base, with 14 bases left between them. CDR3: CAWSTTRTGNTEAFF. Written as DNA, the CDR3 is TGTGCCTGGAGTACCACGAGAACAGGGAACACTGAAGCTTTCTTT.

CDR3 amino acids: CASSQESTGFGYTF. Here the CDR3 DNA reads TGTGCCAGCAGCCAAGAAAGCACAGGGTTTGGCTACACCTTC. The V and J genes are TRBV13 and TRBJ1-2, with D perhaps matching TRBD1 (6 bases). Between the trimmed V and J ends, which lost 5 bases and 7 bases, there was a span of 17 bases. CDR1 PRHDT and CDR2 FYEKMQ come from the germline V gene (reference sequence). This CDR3 spans 14 amino acids. The whole variable domain, remainder taken from reference TRBV13 and TRBJ1-2, is AAGVIQSPRHLIKEKRETATLKCYPIPRHDTVYWYQQGPGQDPQFLISFYEKMQSDKGSIPDRFSAQQFSDYHSELNMSSLELGDSALYFCASSQESTGFGYTFGSGTRLTVV.

V and J are TRBV7-2 and TRBJ1-5; 7 bases align to TRBD1. CDR3 length equals 15 residues. The germline CDR1 and CDR2 sequences are SGHTA and FQGNSA. The V segment lost 1 base and the J segment 4 bases; nucleotides outside the gene matches: 4. CDR3 sequence: CASSLVGDRNQPQHF. The DNA for the CDR3 is TGTGCCAGCAGCTTAGTCGGGGACAGAAATCAGCCCCAGCATTTT.

The sample holds one count of this clone. The J gene is TRBJ2-1, the V gene TRBV11-3; weak D call: TRBD2 (6 bases). Trimming removed 2 bases at V and 5 bases at J, with 22 bases between. CDR3 length equals 18 residues. From germline, CDR1 is SGHNT and CDR2 YENEEA. The CDR3: CASSLPSVSWDINNEQFF. CDR3 DNA: TGTGCCAGCAGCTTACCTAGCGTTTCATGGGATATAAACAATGAGCAGTTCTTC.

The chain has TRBV6-1 and TRBJ2-2; TRBD1 aligns across 9 bases. The CDR3 runs 15 residues. Germline assignment: CDR1 MNHNS and CDR2 SASEGT. Unmatched junction bases numbered 2, after V lost 6 bases and J lost 0 bases. The CDR3 spells CASRGDRANTGELFF. CDR3 nucleotide sequence: TGTGCCAGCAGGGGGGACAGGGCGAACACCGGGGAGCTGTTTTTT.

The chain combines TRBV29-1 with TRBJ2-3; 9 nucleotides agree with TRBD1. V shed 3 bases and J 5 bases; nucleotides not matched to a gene: 6. The CDR3 is 14 amino acids. CDR1 and CDR2 from the germline V gene are SQVTM and ANQGSEA. This chain's CDR3 is CSVEGTGTGDTQYF. CDR3 DNA sequence: TGCAGCGTTGAGGGGACAGGGACAGGAGATACGCAGTATTTT.

J is TRBJ2-7 and V is TRBV4-1; TRBD1 matches at 7 bases. This CDR3 contains 14 residues. With V trimmed by 6 bases and J by 2 bases, 7 bases remained unmatched. Germline V CDR1 and CDR2: MGHRA, YSYEKL. The CDR3 reads CASSGDTGAYEQYF. CDR3 nucleotide sequence: TGCGCCAGCAGTGGGGACACAGGGGCCTACGAGCAGTACTTC.

J is TRBJ2-3 and V is TRBV4-2; TRBD2 matches 8 bases. Germline CDR1 is LGHNA and CDR2 is YNFKEQ. With 0 bases clipped from V and 8 bases from J, the junction kept 13 bases outside the gene matches. The CDR3 is made up of 17 amino acids. The CDR3 loop reads CASSQDLGGGPPGTQYF. CDR3 coding DNA: TGTGCCAGCAGCCAAGATCTCGGGGGGGGACCCCCCGGTACGCAGTATTTT.

The rearrangement uses TRBV7-9 and TRBJ1-1; D is unclear. Trimming stripped 3 bases from V and 2 bases from J, with 13 bases between. Germline V lookup: CDR1 SEHNR, CDR2 FQNEAQ (reference sequence). This CDR3 is built from 15 residues. DNA for the CDR3: TGTGCCAGCAGCTTGAAGGGAGGAAGTAACACTGAAGCTTTCTTT. The encoded protein is CASSLKGGSNTEAFF.

The J gene is TRBJ2-5, the V gene TRBV9; 9 bases align to TRBD2. The DNA end favors TRBJ2-7, so the J call may be wrong. The CDR3 spans 15 residues. In germline, CDR1 is SGDLS, CDR2 YYNGEE. The CDR3 bases are TGTGCCAGCAGCGTAGCGGCTAGCGGGGCCTACGAGCAGTACTTC. Translated: CASSVAASGAYEQYF.

The chain combines TRBV11-2 with TRBJ2-1, with 7 bases that match TRBD2. CDR1 and CDR2 from the germline V gene are SGHAT and FQNNGV. V gave up 4 bases and J gave up 5 bases; unmatched junction bases: 8. This CDR3 spans 15 amino acids. The DNA for the CDR3 is TGTGCCAGCAGCTCTGCGGGACTAATGGACAATGAGCAGTTCTTC. Amino acids: CASSSAGLMDNEQFF.

The chain has TRBV11-2 and TRBJ2-5; D is ambiguous. The CDR3 spans 14 residues. V lost 3 bases to trimming and J lost 5 bases, with 13 bases between them. Germline V gene sequence: CDR1 SGHAT, CDR2 FQNNGV. CDR3 DNA sequence: TGTGCCAGCAGCTTGTTCAGGTCTGGGGAGACCCAGTACTTC. Translating gives CASSLFRSGETQYF.

The chain recombines TRBV6-5 with TRBJ1-5; 9 bases match TRBD1. After removal of 4 bases from V and 3 bases from J, the junction contained 4 bases not matched to a gene. The CDR3 loop spans 15 amino acids. Germline V gene sequence: CDR1 MNHEY, CDR2 SVGAGI. CDR3 DNA: TGTGCCAGCAGTTGGACAGGGGCCCACAATCAGCCCCAGCATTTT. Translation: CASSWTGAHNQPQHF.

This clone has only a few counts. This chain uses TRBV30 with TRBJ2-7; 12 bases line up with TRBD1. The V gene end was trimmed by 3 bases and the J gene end by 3 bases; junction bases not matched to a gene: 9. This CDR3 region has 16 residues. Per germline, CDR1 GTSNPN and CDR2 SVGIG (reference sequence). CDR3 sequence reads: CAWSPIGTGGDYEQYF. The CDR3 DNA is TGTGCCTGGAGCCCTATCGGGACAGGGGGCGACTACGAGCAGTACTTC. The whole variable domain, filled in from reference TRBV30 and TRBJ2-7, reads SQTIHQWPATLVQPVGSPLSLECTVEGTSNPNLYWYRQAAGRGLQLLFYSVGIGQISSEVPQNLSASRPQDRQFILSSKKLLLSDSGFYLCAWSPIGTGGDYEQYFGPGTRLTVT.